This T cell receptor beta chain was retrieved from a study of blood T cell repertoires in COVID-19. Study-level information: The United States, Italy and Spain provided the acute and convalescent COVID-19 samples. Nucleic acid was either cDNA or gDNA, and it came from T cells, B-cell-depleted T cells, or PBMCs.

As processed by the authors: By means of reference gene primer amplification, nucleated cell counts were estimated. The protocol was immunoSEQ multiplex PCR, while the TCRdb copy is restricted to in-frame clones and leaves out a portion. That table supplies the V and J calls and clone size; D and trimming were determined from the DNA. The sample contains 130,000 to 150,000 clones, 82% of which appear only once. Germline V gene lookup returns CDR1 LNHDA and CDR2 SQIVND (reference sequence). The CDR3 contains 15 residues. Trimming took 5 bases from V and 14 from J, leaving 27 bases between them. The receptor was derived from a human donor with acute or convalescent COVID-19. The donor label of this sample is uncertain. The sequencing input was peripheral blood. The chain employs TRBV19 and TRBJ1-2, with D unclear. The CDR3: CASSSIPDGRGLVTF. CDR3 bases: TGTGCCAGTAGTTCCATACCCGACGGACGGGGTCTGGTAACCTTC.